These 31 T cell receptor beta chains were sequenced from one sample in a study of vaccination effects on CD4 cells after COVID-19. This table comes from immunoSEQ multiplex PCR, and its TCRdb copy is limited to in-frame clones, with some not included. The table shows 55,000 to 90,000 clones, with roughly two thirds occurring only once. What these receptors recognize is not known. Peptide-pool stimulation followed by sequencing identified expanded antigen-specific CD4+ clonotypes in the ViraFEST assay. The culture ran for less than 12 days, and then CD4+ T cells were isolated. Convalescent patients had PCR-confirmed SARS-CoV-2 infection between March and December 2020. Here the sequenced sample was CD4+ T cells from PBMCs cultured with HIV peptides, taken before COVID-19 vaccination. Documented subset: HIV-1 Nef peptide pool negative control/reference culture. The receptors were gathered from a human donor who had a prior SARS-CoV-2 infection.

This clone showed up just once. The rearrangement links TRBV29-1 to TRBJ2-3, with TRBD2 identical over 13 bases. The CDR3 spans 15 residues. From germline, CDR1 is SQVTM and CDR2 ANQGSEA. Trimming at V came to 4 bases and at J to 6 bases, leaving 7 bases not matched to a gene. The CDR3 DNA reads as TGCAGCGTTGCTAGGGGACTAGCGGGGTGGGATACGCAGTATTTT. It specifies CSVARGLAGWDTQYF.

The rearrangement uses TRBV15 and TRBJ2-5; TRBD2 is a possible D gene (5 bases). Germline loops: CDR1 LNHNV, CDR2 YYDKDF (reference sequence). Trimming removed 2 bases at V and 5 bases at J, with 12 bases between. The length of the CDR3 is 14 residues. In nucleotides, the CDR3 is TGTGCCACCAGCAGAACCGGGATCAGGGAGACCCAGTACTTC. Its translation is CATSRTGIRETQYF. Using reference TRBV15 and TRBJ2-5 for the parts outside the CDR3, the full variable domain is DAMVIQNPRYQVTQFGKPVTLSCSQTLNHNVMYWYQQKSSQAPKLLFHYYDKDFNNEADTPDNFQSRRPNTSFCFLDIRSPGLGDTAMYLCATSRTGIRETQYFGPGTRLLVL.

The chain couples TRBV6-5 to TRBJ1-2; D not resolved. Trimming removed 2 bases at V and 1 base at J, with 8 bases between. The germline CDR1 and CDR2 sequences are MNHEY and SVGAGI. This CDR3 has 14 amino acids. The CDR3 sequence: CASSYDGDNYGYTF. In nucleotides, the CDR3 is TGTGCCAGCAGTTACGACGGAGATAACTATGGCTACACCTTC.

V usage is TRBV5-1 and J usage is TRBJ2-3, with 10 bases lining up with TRBD2. The CDR3 loop spans 15 amino acids. The V gene end was trimmed by 4 bases and the J gene end by 0 bases; junction bases not matched to a gene: 2. CDR1 SGHRS and CDR2 YFSETQ come from the germline V gene. The DNA for the CDR3 is TGCGCCAGCAGCCTAGCGGGGGCTAGCACAGATACGCAGTATTTT. Translating it yields CASSLAGASTDTQYF.

This rearrangement joins TRBV5-5 to TRBJ2-1; 7 nucleotides match TRBD1. This CDR3 is built from 13 residues. From germline, CDR1 is SGHKS and CDR2 YYEKEE (reference sequence). Trimming took 4 bases from V and 7 from J; bases not matched to a gene: 5. Written as DNA, the CDR3 is TGTGCCAGCAGCCGGGACAGATGGAATGAGCAGTTCTTC. This encodes CASSRDRWNEQFF.

This clone turned up a few times. The chain is built from TRBV7-9 and TRBJ2-3; a possible D gene is TRBD1 (5 bases). Germline lookup yields CDR1 SEHNR and CDR2 FQNEAQ (reference sequence). This CDR3 region has 17 residues. Between the trimmed V and J ends, which lost 4 bases and 0 bases, there was a span of 17 bases. CDR3 sequence (DNA): TGTGCCAGCAGCTCGTCCCAACAGGCCGCTAGCACAGATACGCAGTATTTT. Amino acids: CASSSSQQAASTDTQYF.

The chain links TRBV18 to TRBJ1-3; a weak D match, TRBD1 (5 bases). This CDR3 has 15 amino acids. V was cut by 1 base and J by 4 bases, with 11 bases left in between. From germline, CDR1 is KGHSH and CDR2 LQKENI. The DNA for the CDR3 is TGTGCCAGCTCACCACGCCGAGGGGACGGAAACACCATATATTTT. Amino acids: CASSPRRGDGNTIYF.

The chain couples TRBV5-1 to TRBJ2-2, with D perhaps matching TRBD2 (6 bases). Germline V gene sequence: CDR1 SGHRS, CDR2 YFSETQ. V was trimmed by 3 bases and J by 5 bases, leaving 17 bases between them. This CDR3 spans 16 amino acids. The CDR3 sequence: CASSSNGGVWTGELFF. The CDR3 bases are TGCGCCAGCAGCTCGAACGGGGGAGTGTGGACCGGGGAGCTGTTTTTT. The full variable domain, in which reference TRBV5-1 and TRBJ2-2 provide the parts outside the CDR3, is KAGVTQTPRYLIKTRGQQVTLSCSPISGHRSVSWYQQTPGQGLQFLFEYFSETQRNKGNFPGRFSGRQFSNSRSEMNVSTLELGDSALYLCASSSNGGVWTGELFFGEGSRLTVL.

In this sample, this clone turned up a few times. The V call is TRBV2, the J call TRBJ2-7, with D perhaps matching TRBD2 (5 bases). Trimming took off 6 bases at V and 9 bases at J, with 15 bases between the two ends. The CDR3 is made up of 12 amino acids. Germline V gene lookup returns CDR1 SNHLY and CDR2 FYNNEI. CDR3 coding DNA: TGTGCCAGCAGCCCCATTGGCCGGGGGCAGTACTTC. Protein sequence: CASSPIGRGQYF.

The CDR3 coding sequence is TGTGCCAGCAGTTTAGGGCAGTCCCAAGAGACCCAGTACTTC. The encoded protein is CASSLGQSQETQYF. The rearrangement joins TRBV27 to TRBJ2-5; no firm D call. The germline V gene encodes CDR1 MNHEY and CDR2 SMNVEV (reference sequence). CDR3 length equals 14 residues. Deletions cut 2 bases from V and 1 base from J, with 8 bases between.

V gene TRBV10-3 combines with J gene TRBJ2-1, with 8 bases identical to TRBD2. Losses at the gene ends were 6 bases for V and 0 bases for J; bases not matched to a gene: 7. The CDR3 is made up of 16 amino acids. Per the germline V gene, CDR1 is ENHRY and CDR2 is SYGVKD. The CDR3 region is CAISPSGYSSYNEQFF. DNA for the CDR3: TGTGCCATCAGCCCTAGCGGGTATAGCTCCTACAATGAGCAGTTCTTC.

The chain is built from TRBV10-3 and TRBJ2-4; the D gene is possibly TRBD2 (5 bases). Germline lookup yields CDR1 ENHRY and CDR2 SYGVKD. CDR3 size: 17 residues. Trimming took 0 bases from V and 5 from J, leaving 17 bases between them. The CDR3 nucleotides read TGTGCCATCAGTGAGTCGCGAGTCCTGAGGGCCCAAAACATTCAGTACTTC. Encoded protein: CAISESRVLRAQNIQYF.

The chain joins TRBV7-2 to TRBJ1-4, with D possibly matching TRBD1 (5 bases). Germline V lookup: CDR1 SGHTA, CDR2 FQGNSA. The V end was cut by 5 bases, the J end by 7 bases, with 11 bases between. CDR3 length equals 13 residues. CDR3 protein: CASSNRGVEKLFF. The CDR3 coding sequence is TGTGCCAGCAGCAATAGAGGGGTTGAAAAACTGTTTTTT.

This clone was found a few times. J is TRBJ2-2 and V is TRBV24-1; 13 positions match TRBD2. There are 18 residues in the CDR3. V was clipped by 3 bases and J by 5 bases; unmatched bases: 8. CDR1 and CDR2 from the germline V gene are KGHDR and SFDVKD. The chain's CDR3 is CATSDPGLAGAETGELFF. CDR3 nucleotide sequence: TGTGCCACCAGTGATCCCGGACTAGCGGGAGCGGAGACCGGGGAGCTGTTTTTT.

The table lists this clone with a few counts. V gene TRBV7-9 combines with J gene TRBJ2-1; D may be TRBD1 or TRBD2 (5 bases each). The CDR3 runs 14 residues. Per germline, CDR1 SEHNR and CDR2 FQNEAQ (reference sequence). Trimming removed 1 base from V and 7 bases from J, with 11 bases in between. Written as DNA, the CDR3 is TGTGCCAGCAGCTTAGTGGGGACGACAAATGAGCAGTTCTTC. Residues: CASSLVGTTNEQFF.

The J gene is TRBJ2-2, the V gene TRBV7-9; D assignment may be TRBD1 or TRBD2 (5 bases each). Germline values: CDR1 SEHNR, CDR2 FQNEAQ (reference sequence). The CDR3 is 15 residues long. Trimming took off 5 bases at V and 6 bases at J, with 16 bases between the two ends. CDR3 loop: CASSPNLGGPGELFF. The CDR3 bases are TGTGCCAGCAGCCCCAACCTTGGGGGTCCCGGGGAGCTGTTTTTT.

In nucleotides, the CDR3 is TGTGCCAGCAGCGATCAGGCAGGACAGCCTTACCAAGAGACCCAGTACTTC. Translating it yields CASSDQAGQPYQETQYF. The chain recombines TRBV3-1 (or the pseudogene TRBV3-2) with TRBJ2-5, with D possibly matching TRBD1 (6 bases). V lost 5 bases to trimming and J lost 0 bases, with 19 bases between them. In germline, CDR1 is LGHDT, CDR2 YNNKEL (reference sequence). The CDR3 has 17 residues.

This clone was found once. V gene TRBV2 combines with J gene TRBJ2-1; D is uncertain. Trimming left V 4 bases short and J 4 bases short, with 2 bases between. The germline gives CDR1 SNHLY, CDR2 FYNNEI. This CDR3 spans 11 amino acids. CDR3 region: CASSVYNEQFF. The DNA of the CDR3 is TGTGCCAGCAGTGTATACAATGAGCAGTTCTTC.

The chain links TRBV25-1 to TRBJ1-1, with 7 positions matching TRBD1. The CDR3 is made up of 15 amino acids. Germline CDR1 reads MGHDK; CDR2 reads SYGVNS. J gave up 1 base and V 6 bases, and 8 bases lay outside the gene matches. Written as DNA, the CDR3 is TGTGCCAGCAGGCCTACCGGGACAGAGAACACTGAAGCTTTCTTT. This gives the protein CASRPTGTENTEAFF.

For the CDR3, the DNA is TGTGCCAGCAGCGTAGGGGGCAGTGGCTACGAGCAGTACTTC. It translates to CASSVGGSGYEQYF. This rearrangement joins TRBV9 to TRBJ2-7; the D gene is possibly TRBD1 (5 bases). Trimming cost V 0 bases and J 3 bases, with 10 bases left between them. This CDR3 region has 14 residues. Germline assignment: CDR1 SGDLS and CDR2 YYNGEE.

V usage is TRBV5-4 and J usage is TRBJ1-1; tentative D call: TRBD1 (6 bases). The CDR3 length is 14 residues. The V end lost 3 bases, the J end lost 5 bases, and 14 bases lay between the germline ends. Germline CDR1 reads SGHNT; CDR2 reads YYREEE (reference sequence). CDR3 loop: CASSSQKGGTEAFF. CDR3 nucleotides: TGTGCCAGCAGCTCCCAAAAAGGGGGAACTGAAGCTTTCTTT.

This clone was recorded a few times. Its ends do not fully match the called genes, so a read error is possible. This chain's CDR3 is CASSPHGTNNQPQHF. The CDR3 nucleotides are TGTGCTAGCAGCCCCCACGGGACAAACAATCAGCCCCAGCATTTT. The chain has TRBV7-7 and TRBJ1-5; D perhaps matches TRBD1 (6 bases). Germline values: CDR1 SSHAT, CDR2 FNYEAQ (reference sequence). This CDR3 region has 15 residues.

The V and J genes are TRBV20-1 and TRBJ2-3; 11 positions match TRBD2. The CDR3 is 15 amino acids. Germline V gene sequence: CDR1 DFQATT, CDR2 SNEGSKA (reference sequence). V lost 3 bases to trimming and J lost 0 bases; unmatched junction nucleotides: 2. The CDR3 sequence: CSASGTSGSTDTQYF. As DNA, the CDR3 is TGCAGTGCTAGTGGGACTAGCGGAAGCACAGATACGCAGTATTTT.

This chain connects TRBV6-5 to TRBJ1-2, with D possibly matching TRBD1 (6 bases). CDR1 is MNHEY, CDR2 SVGAGI, per germline. This CDR3 is 14 amino acids long. V lost 6 bases, J lost 0 bases, and 11 bases lay in between. DNA for the CDR3: TGTGCCAGCAGAGACTACAGGGCTAACTATGGCTACACCTTC. It codes for CASRDYRANYGYTF.

The chain couples TRBV15 to TRBJ1-1; D remains ambiguous. V lost 2 bases and J 12 bases, leaving 16 bases between the germline ends. Germline V CDR1 and CDR2: LNHNV, YYDKDF (reference sequence). The CDR3 runs to 13 residues. The CDR3: CATSRHPGIMTFF. CDR3 nucleotide sequence: TGTGCCACCAGCAGACACCCGGGAATTATGACTTTCTTT. The variable domain in full, completed from reference TRBV15 and TRBJ1-1, reads DAMVIQNPRYQVTQFGKPVTLSCSQTLNHNVMYWYQQKSSQAPKLLFHYYDKDFNNEADTPDNFQSRRPNTSFCFLDIRSPGLGDTAMYLCATSRHPGIMTFFGQGTRLTVV.

The chain couples TRBV5-5 to TRBJ1-2; TRBD1 matches at 9 bases. V trimming: 3 bases; J trimming: 4 bases; junction bases outside the gene matches: 7. The length of the CDR3 is 15 residues. CDR1 and CDR2 (germline): SGHKS, YYEKEE (reference sequence). CDR3 in amino acids: CASSSSGTGTYGYTF. The CDR3 bases are TGTGCCAGCAGCTCCTCCGGGACAGGGACCTATGGCTACACCTTC.

This chain links TRBV3-1 (or the pseudogene TRBV3-2) with TRBJ1-2; 7 bases fit TRBD1. Germline CDR1 is LGHDT and CDR2 is YNNKEL (reference sequence). The CDR3 totals 15 residues. The J segment lost 5 bases and the V segment lost 4 bases, leaving 10 bases of the junction unmatched. The chain's CDR3 is CASSPGTEEFYGYTF. DNA of the CDR3: TGTGCCAGCAGCCCCGGGACAGAGGAATTTTATGGCTACACCTTC.

The rearrangement joins TRBV5-1 to TRBJ2-1, with TRBD2 matching 8 bases. Germline loops: CDR1 SGHRS, CDR2 YFSETQ. V shed 0 bases, J shed 6 bases, and the junction held 8 bases outside the gene matches. This CDR3 has 16 amino acids. The chain's CDR3 is CASSLVSGGGGNEQFF. The CDR3 coding sequence is TGCGCCAGCAGCTTGGTATCGGGGGGGGGAGGCAATGAGCAGTTCTTC.

In its sample, this clone was seen a few times. This CDR3 reads CAWSSVGTSDAGELFF. CDR3 DNA sequence: TGTGCCTGGAGTTCAGTGGGGACTAGCGATGCCGGGGAGCTGTTTTTT. J is TRBJ2-2 and V is TRBV30; 10 bases are shared with TRBD2. V lost 2 bases and J lost 6; bases outside the gene matches: 9. This CDR3 is built from 16 residues. Germline lookup yields CDR1 GTSNPN and CDR2 SVGIG (reference sequence).

This clone was detected only a few times. V usage is TRBV7-9 and J usage is TRBJ1-2, with unresolved D. Germline CDR1 reads SEHNR; CDR2 reads FQNEAQ (reference sequence). The V gene lost 1 base and the J gene lost 3 bases, with 12 bases spanning the gap. CDR3 length: 15 residues. The CDR3 spells CASSLGLSTDYGYTF. The CDR3 DNA reads as TGTGCCAGCAGCTTAGGGTTGTCTACGGACTATGGCTACACCTTC.

The gene calls are TRBV5-8 and TRBJ1-3; D gene unclear. The CDR3 loop spans 16 amino acids. The germline CDR1 and CDR2 sequences are SGHTS and YDEGEE. V dropped 4 bases and J dropped 2 bases, with 16 bases sitting between them. The CDR3 sequence: CASSQSPTPPGNTIYF. The CDR3 DNA is TGTGCCAGCAGCCAAAGCCCGACTCCCCCTGGAAACACCATATATTTT. Full variable domain (remainder filled in from reference TRBV5-8 and TRBJ1-3): EAGVTQSPTHLIKTRGQQATLRCSPISGHTSVYWYQQALGLGLQFLLWYDEGEERNRGNFPPRFSGRQFPNYSSELNVNALELEDSALYLCASSQSPTPPGNTIYFGEGSWLTVV.